These 31 T cell receptor beta chains share one sample of origin, sequenced in a study of shared clonotypes between healthy human individuals. Repertoires were generated with immunoSEQ multiplex PCR, while TCRdb's copy carries only in-frame clones and drops some. The profile shows 2 million to 3 million clones, approximately 94% of them singletons. The sequencing sample was made of naive CD4+ T cells sorted from blood. As for subset: CD45RA+ positively selected. The receptors derive from a young man in good health.

A single count supports this clone. The V gene is TRBV6-5, the J gene TRBJ2-7; 8 bases are shared with TRBD2. Unmatched junction bases numbered 8, after V lost 2 bases and J lost 5 bases. There are 15 residues in the CDR3. Germline V gene lookup returns CDR1 MNHEY and CDR2 SVGAGI. CDR3 sequence: CASSYPRGRNHEQYF. The CDR3 DNA is TGTGCCAGCAGTTACCCCCGCGGGAGGAACCACGAGCAGTACTTC.

This rearrangement joins TRBV5-5 to TRBJ2-3; 7 bases fit TRBD2. CDR3 length: 17 residues. Losses at the gene ends were 4 bases for V and 0 bases for J; bases not matched to a gene: 11. Germline lookup yields CDR1 SGHKS and CDR2 YYEKEE (reference sequence). CDR3: CASSPVPSGTSTDTQYF. Here the CDR3 DNA reads TGTGCCAGCAGCCCGGTTCCTAGCGGAACTAGCACAGATACGCAGTATTTT.

The CDR3 sequence: CASSETLGTGGGYF. CDR3 DNA sequence: TGTGCCAGCAGTGAAACCCTGGGGACAGGGGGTGGGTATTTT. This chain joins TRBV6-1 and TRBJ2-3, with 11 bases lining up with TRBD1. Losses at the gene ends were 2 bases for V and 14 bases for J; bases not matched to a gene: 9. The CDR3 runs to 14 residues. From germline, CDR1 is MNHNS and CDR2 SASEGT.

This clone was seen only a few times. The chain employs TRBV14 and TRBJ1-1; perhaps TRBD1 as D (6 bases). The germline gives CDR1 SGHDN, CDR2 FVKESK. The CDR3 length is 13 residues. V lost 4 bases and J 6 bases, leaving 12 bases between the germline ends. The CDR3 nucleotides read TGTGCCAGCAGCCCCACAGGGCGCGCTGAAGCTTTCTTT. The encoded protein is CASSPTGRAEAFF.

The chain uses TRBV7-9 and TRBJ2-3, with D perhaps matching TRBD2 (6 bases). The V end lost 4 bases, the J end lost 2 bases, and 13 bases lay between the germline ends. CDR1 and CDR2 from the germline V gene are SEHNR and FQNEAQ (reference sequence). This CDR3 spans 15 amino acids. The CDR3 DNA sequence: TGTGCCAGCAGCTGGGGAGGAGGGGACACAGATACGCAGTATTTT. Protein product: CASSWGGGDTDTQYF.

The rearrangement uses TRBV13 and TRBJ1-5; D may be TRBD1 (6 bases). Germline loops: CDR1 PRHDT, CDR2 FYEKMQ (reference sequence). V was clipped by 3 bases and J by 3 bases, with 15 bases between them. This CDR3 has 16 amino acids. CDR3 loop: CASSFGGRRSNQPQHF. CDR3 coding DNA: TGTGCCAGCAGCTTCGGGGGCAGGCGCTCCAATCAGCCCCAGCATTTT. Using reference TRBV13 and TRBJ1-5 for the parts outside the CDR3, the full variable domain is AAGVIQSPRHLIKEKRETATLKCYPIPRHDTVYWYQQGPGQDPQFLISFYEKMQSDKGSIPDRFSAQQFSDYHSELNMSSLELGDSALYFCASSFGGRRSNQPQHFGDGTRLSIL.

This clone was observed a single time. This chain connects TRBV9 to TRBJ2-2; 9 nucleotides match TRBD1. The CDR3 covers 15 residues. V shed 6 bases, J shed 3 bases, and the junction held 6 bases outside the gene matches. Germline V lookup: CDR1 SGDLS, CDR2 YYNGEE. This CDR3 reads CASNRDRADTGELFF. CDR3 in DNA: TGTGCCAGCAACCGGGACAGGGCTGACACCGGGGAGCTGTTTTTT.

Only one count was recorded for this clone. The rearrangement links TRBV6-5 to TRBJ2-7, with 7 nucleotides matching TRBD1. The V gene's germline CDR1 is MNHEY and CDR2 SVGAGI. V lost 6 bases to trimming and J lost 3 bases; unmatched junction nucleotides: 11. This CDR3 has 15 residues. CDR3: CASRPPRTGHYEQYF. Written as DNA, the CDR3 is TGTGCCAGCAGACCACCGCGGACAGGCCACTACGAGCAGTACTTC.

V and J are TRBV5-1 and TRBJ1-5, with a weak D call TRBD1 (5 bases). The germline V and J ends were trimmed by 5 bases and 2 bases, with 11 bases remaining between them. This CDR3 contains 14 residues. Germline lookup yields CDR1 SGHRS and CDR2 YFSETQ. In DNA, the CDR3 is TGCGCCAGCAGTCGGGACGGGGGCAATCAGCCCCAGCATTTT. Translation gives CASSRDGGNQPQHF.

This sequence joins TRBV19 and TRBJ2-2, with D uncertain. The length of the CDR3 is 12 residues. Germline V lookup: CDR1 LNHDA, CDR2 SQIVND (reference sequence). The V and J ends lost 11 bases and 6 bases respectively, with 13 bases between them. The CDR3 is CASGQGSGELFF. The DNA of the CDR3 is TGTGCCTCCGGTCAAGGTTCCGGGGAGCTGTTTTTT.

J is TRBJ2-6 and V is TRBV2; TRBD2 matches 7 bases. From germline, CDR1 is SNHLY and CDR2 FYNNEI. CDR3 length: 17 residues. V was pared by 6 bases and J by 1 base, with 9 bases of the junction left unmatched. The CDR3 is CASSGGSLRSGANVLTF. Written as DNA, the CDR3 is TGTGCCAGCAGCGGCGGGAGCCTGAGATCTGGGGCCAACGTCCTGACTTTC. Variable domain in full (rest from reference TRBV2 and TRBJ2-6): EPEVTQTPSHQVTQMGQEVILRCVPISNHLYFYWYRQILGQKVEFLVSFYNNEISEKSEIFDDQFSVERPDGSNFTLKIRSTKLEDSAMYFCASSGGSLRSGANVLTFGAGSRLTVL.

The chain couples TRBV6-1 to TRBJ2-3; perhaps TRBD2 as D (5 bases). The CDR3 is 14 amino acids. Trimming cost V 5 bases and J 2 bases, with 11 bases left between them. Germline CDR1 and CDR2: MNHNS and SASEGT. The DNA for the CDR3 is TGTGCCAGCAGTCGCGGGCTCTCCACAGATACGCAGTATTTT. Translating it yields CASSRGLSTDTQYF.

The sample holds one count of this clone. The chain links TRBV20-1 to TRBJ2-3; 7 bases agree with TRBD2. V lost 7 bases, J lost 5 bases, and 3 bases stayed unmatched. This CDR3 is built from 11 residues. Germline CDR1 DFQATT, CDR2 SNEGSKA (reference sequence). The CDR3 protein is CSGLARDTQYF. The CDR3 bases are TGCAGTGGACTAGCAAGAGATACGCAGTATTTT.

The V and J genes are TRBV11-2 and TRBJ2-2; D uncertain. Germline CDR1 reads SGHAT; CDR2 reads FQNNGV. Trimming took 6 bases from V and 0 from J, leaving 11 bases between them. CDR3 length: 15 residues. CDR3 sequence (DNA): TGTGCCAGCAGTCCGGGTTCATCGAACACCGGGGAGCTGTTTTTT. Translation gives CASSPGSSNTGELFF. Combining the CDR3 with reference TRBV11-2 and TRBJ2-2 gives the whole variable domain EAGVAQSPRYKIIEKRQSVAFWCNPISGHATLYWYQQILGQGPKLLIQFQNNGVVDDSQLPKDRFSAERLKGVDSTLKIQPAKLEDSAVYLCASSPGSSNTGELFFGEGSRLTVL.

The rearrangement joins TRBV2 to TRBJ2-1, with D perhaps TRBD1 (6 bases). The length of the CDR3 is 14 residues. Trimming pared 9 bases from V and 8 bases from J, leaving 20 bases between. CDR1 is SNHLY and CDR2 is FYNNEI in the germline V gene. The CDR3 sequence: CASCRQGIVDEQFF. The CDR3 DNA reads TGTGCCAGTTGTCGGCAGGGGATTGTGGATGAGCAGTTCTTC.

V is TRBV6-6 and J is TRBJ1-2; 9 positions match TRBD1. Germline V gene data show CDR1 as MNHNY and CDR2 as SVGAGI (reference sequence). This CDR3 is 13 amino acids long. The junction had 7 bases not matched to a gene; V was cut back by 6 bases and J by 8 bases. CDR3 sequence (DNA): TGTGCCAGCAGCTCGACAGGGGGAAGCGGCTACACCTTC. Translation gives CASSSTGGSGYTF.

J is TRBJ2-5 and V is TRBV30, with 9 positions matching TRBD2. The V gene end was trimmed by 1 base and the J gene end by 4 bases; junction bases not matched to a gene: 4. This CDR3 is 14 amino acids long. CDR1 and CDR2 (germline): GTSNPN, SVGIG (reference sequence). CDR3 DNA: TGTGCCTGGAGTGCGAGACTAGCGGCAGAGACCCAGTACTTC. Translation: CAWSARLAAETQYF.

The rearrangement joins TRBV6-5 to TRBJ2-7; 13 positions match TRBD2. Germline assignment: CDR1 MNHEY and CDR2 SVGAGI. V lost 0 bases, J lost 5 bases, and 4 bases stayed unmatched. The CDR3 consists of 16 residues. The CDR3 bases are TGTGCCAGCAGTTACTCGAAAGGGACTAGCGGGAACGAGCAGTACTTC. This sequence encodes CASSYSKGTSGNEQYF.

This clone was recorded only once. The chain uses TRBV5-1 and TRBJ2-4, with a tentative D call TRBD2 (6 bases). Trimming pared 2 bases from V and 6 bases from J, leaving 18 bases between. The CDR3 extends over 16 amino acids. Per the germline V gene, CDR1 is SGHRS and CDR2 is YFSETQ. The CDR3 is CASSLRLGRMGNIQYF. CDR3 nucleotides: TGCGCCAGCAGCTTAAGATTAGGGAGGATGGGAAACATTCAGTACTTC.

The gene calls are TRBV7-2 and TRBJ2-2; D is unclear. The V and J ends lost 2 bases and 9 bases respectively, with 10 bases between them. CDR1 is SGHTA, CDR2 FQGNSA, per germline. CDR3 length equals 13 residues. The CDR3 DNA sequence: TGTGCCAGCAGCTTATCGGGCAACAGGGAGCTGTTTTTT. Translating it yields CASSLSGNRELFF.

This clone was found a few times. The rearrangement uses TRBV11-2 and TRBJ2-7; 10 positions match TRBD2. J lost 5 bases, V lost 7 bases, and 11 bases had no gene match. In germline, CDR1 is SGHAT, CDR2 FQNNGV. The CDR3 runs to 15 residues. The CDR3 sequence: CASILGSGRAHEQYF. In DNA, the CDR3 is TGTGCCAGCATTCTCGGGAGCGGGAGGGCCCACGAGCAGTACTTC.

About this clone: Different DNA sequences within this sample yield the same CDR3. The chain employs TRBV9 and TRBJ2-5; no clear D gene. Germline-derived CDR1 and CDR2 are SGDLS and YYNGEE. The CDR3 length is 13 residues. V lost 0 bases, J lost 4 bases, and 7 bases lay in between. CDR3 loop: CASSVEGRETQYF. CDR3 in DNA: TGTGCCAGCAGCGTAGAGGGTCGAGAGACCCAGTACTTC. Using reference TRBV9 and TRBJ2-5 for the parts outside the CDR3, the full variable domain is DSGVTQTPKHLITATGQRVTLRCSPRSGDLSVYWYQQSLDQGLQFLIQYYNGEERAKGNILERFSAQQFPDLHSELNLSSLELGDSALYFCASSVEGRETQYFGPGTRLLVL.

This rearrangement joins TRBV4-2 to TRBJ1-2; 7 bases match TRBD1. The CDR3 is 15 residues long. Germline CDR1 and CDR2: LGHNA and YNFKEQ. J was trimmed by 5 bases and V by 1 base; bases with no gene match: 7. This CDR3 reads CASSQAGGGGYGYTF. CDR3 nucleotides: TGTGCCAGCAGCCAAGCGGGAGGGGGCGGGTATGGCTACACCTTC.

This clone came up once. The rearrangement joins TRBV28 to TRBJ2-7; TRBD1 agrees at 9 bases. The V gene end was trimmed by 1 base and the J gene end by 4 bases; junction bases not matched to a gene: 8. Germline V gene data show CDR1 as MDHEN and CDR2 as SYDVKM. This CDR3 comprises 16 residues. CDR3 in amino acids: CASSLYLGTGTYEQYF. CDR3 DNA: TGTGCCAGCAGTTTATATTTGGGGACAGGGACTTACGAGCAGTACTTC.

This clone was counted a single time. The chain couples TRBV4-1 to TRBJ1-1; tentative D call: TRBD1 (6 bases). The CDR3 loop spans 15 amino acids. Germline CDR1 and CDR2: MGHRA and YSYEKL. The germline V and J ends were trimmed by 4 bases and 5 bases, with 17 bases remaining between them. CDR3: CASSPREGGGTEAFF. The CDR3 DNA is TGCGCCAGCAGCCCGCGGGAGGGAGGGGGGACTGAAGCTTTCTTT.

This clone showed up just a few times. Within the sample, other DNA sequences also encode this same CDR3. The chain carries TRBV10-1 and TRBJ1-1; tentative D call: TRBD1 (5 bases). V was shortened by 2 bases and J by 2 bases, with 6 bases between the two germline ends. The CDR3 runs to 13 residues. CDR1 is WNHNN and CDR2 is SYGVQD in the germline V gene (reference sequence). CDR3 protein: CASSEQGNTEAFF. CDR3 bases: TGCGCCAGCAGTGAGCAGGGAAACACTGAAGCTTTCTTT.

The chain carries TRBV10-3 and TRBJ1-3; no clear D gene. The CDR3 consists of 15 residues. V was pared by 10 bases and J by 0 bases, with 16 bases between. Germline V CDR1 and CDR2: ENHRY, SYGVKD. Written as DNA, the CDR3 is TGTGCCACCCGTCCTACTGGCAGCTCTGGAAACACCATATATTTT. It codes for CATRPTGSSGNTIYF.

The chain carries TRBV9 and TRBJ2-5; 12 bases agree with TRBD1. V was pared by 4 bases and J by 5 bases, with 6 bases of the junction left unmatched. Germline assignment: CDR1 SGDLS and CDR2 YYNGEE. The CDR3 loop spans 15 amino acids. CDR3 nucleotide sequence: TGTGCCAGCAGCATAGGGGGACAGGGGGCTGAGACCCAGTACTTC. Protein product: CASSIGGQGAETQYF.

The chain employs TRBV11-2 and TRBJ2-7; 10 nucleotides match TRBD2. This CDR3 contains 14 residues. Trimming cost V 5 bases and J 6 bases; bases outside gene matches: 7. Germline V gene lookup returns CDR1 SGHAT and CDR2 FQNNGV. CDR3 region: CASSATSGEVEQYF. CDR3 nucleotide sequence: TGTGCCAGCAGCGCCACTAGCGGGGAGGTCGAGCAGTACTTC.

The gene calls are TRBV29-1 and TRBJ1-5, with 9 bases aligning to TRBD1. This CDR3 is built from 13 residues. V gave up 6 bases and J gave up 4 bases; unmatched junction bases: 4. Germline loops: CDR1 SQVTM, CDR2 ANQGSEA. The DNA for the CDR3 is TGCAGCGTGGGACAGGGTGAAAATCAGCCCCAGCATTTT. Translated: CSVGQGENQPQHF.

The chain recombines TRBV10-3 with TRBJ1-1; D unresolved. The ends were cut back, 7 bases at V and 1 base at J, with 13 bases in the middle. This CDR3 is 14 amino acids long. CDR1 is ENHRY, CDR2 SYGVKD, per germline. The CDR3 loop reads CAIKGGLKNTEAFF. The CDR3 DNA is TGTGCCATCAAAGGCGGATTAAAGAACACTGAAGCTTTCTTT.